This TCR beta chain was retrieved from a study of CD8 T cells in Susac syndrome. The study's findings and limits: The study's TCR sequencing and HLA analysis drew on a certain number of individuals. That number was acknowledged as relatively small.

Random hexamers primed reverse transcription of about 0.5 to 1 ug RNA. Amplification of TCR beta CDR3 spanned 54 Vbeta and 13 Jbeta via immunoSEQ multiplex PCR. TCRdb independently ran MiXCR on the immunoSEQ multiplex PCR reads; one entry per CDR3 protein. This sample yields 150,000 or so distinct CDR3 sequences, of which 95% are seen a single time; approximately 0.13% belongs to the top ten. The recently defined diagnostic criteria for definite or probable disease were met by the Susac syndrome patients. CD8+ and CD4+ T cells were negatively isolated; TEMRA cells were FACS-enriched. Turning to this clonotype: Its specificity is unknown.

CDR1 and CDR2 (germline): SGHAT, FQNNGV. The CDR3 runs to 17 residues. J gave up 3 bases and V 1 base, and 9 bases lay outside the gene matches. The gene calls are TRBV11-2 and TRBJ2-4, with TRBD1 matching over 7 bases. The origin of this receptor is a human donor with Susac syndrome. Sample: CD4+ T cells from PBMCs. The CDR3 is CASSLVAGGSGKNIQYF. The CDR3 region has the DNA TGTGCCAGCAGCTTAGTGGCAGGGGGAAGTGGCAAAAACATTCAGTACTTC.